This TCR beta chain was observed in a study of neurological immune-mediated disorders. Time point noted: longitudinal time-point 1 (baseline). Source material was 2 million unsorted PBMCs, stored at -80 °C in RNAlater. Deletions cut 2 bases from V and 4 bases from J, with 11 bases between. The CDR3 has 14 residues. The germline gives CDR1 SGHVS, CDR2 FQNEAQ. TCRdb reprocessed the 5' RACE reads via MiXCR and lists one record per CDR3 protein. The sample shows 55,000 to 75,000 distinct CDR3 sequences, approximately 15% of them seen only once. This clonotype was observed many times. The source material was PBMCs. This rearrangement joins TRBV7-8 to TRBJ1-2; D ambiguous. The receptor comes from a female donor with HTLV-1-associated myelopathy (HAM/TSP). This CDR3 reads CASSLFPELYGYTF. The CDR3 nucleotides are TGTGCCAGCAGCTTATTCCCGGAGCTCTATGGCTACACCTTC.